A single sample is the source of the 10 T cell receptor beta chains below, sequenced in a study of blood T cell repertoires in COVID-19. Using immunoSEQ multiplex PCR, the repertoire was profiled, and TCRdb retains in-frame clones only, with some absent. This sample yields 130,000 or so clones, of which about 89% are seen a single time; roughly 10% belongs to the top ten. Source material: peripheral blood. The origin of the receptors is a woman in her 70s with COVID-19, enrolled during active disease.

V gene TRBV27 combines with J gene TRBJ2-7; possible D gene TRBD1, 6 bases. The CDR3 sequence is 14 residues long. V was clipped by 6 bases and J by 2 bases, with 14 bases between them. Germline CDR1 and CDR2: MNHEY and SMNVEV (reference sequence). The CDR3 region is CASSPLTGAYEQYF. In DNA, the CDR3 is TGTGCCAGCAGCCCTCTGACAGGAGCCTACGAGCAGTACTTC.

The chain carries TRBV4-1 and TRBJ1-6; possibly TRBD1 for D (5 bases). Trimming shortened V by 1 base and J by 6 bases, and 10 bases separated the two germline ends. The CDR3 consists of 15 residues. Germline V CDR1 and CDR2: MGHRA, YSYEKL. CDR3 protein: CASSQVARGNSPLHF. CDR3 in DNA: TGCGCCAGCAGCCAAGTGGCAAGGGGTAATTCACCCCTCCACTTT.

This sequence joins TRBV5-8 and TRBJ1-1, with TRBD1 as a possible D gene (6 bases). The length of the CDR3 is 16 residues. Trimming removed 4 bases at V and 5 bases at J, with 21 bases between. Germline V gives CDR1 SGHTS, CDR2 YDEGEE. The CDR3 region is CASSQLYRVERTEAFF. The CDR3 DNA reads TGTGCCAGCAGCCAACTATACAGGGTGGAAAGGACTGAAGCTTTCTTT.

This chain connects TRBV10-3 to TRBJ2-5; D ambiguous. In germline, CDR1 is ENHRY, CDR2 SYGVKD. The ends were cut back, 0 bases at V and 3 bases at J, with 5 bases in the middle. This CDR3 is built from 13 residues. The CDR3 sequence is CAISESAEETQYF. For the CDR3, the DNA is TGTGCCATCAGTGAGTCGGCGGAAGAGACCCAGTACTTC.

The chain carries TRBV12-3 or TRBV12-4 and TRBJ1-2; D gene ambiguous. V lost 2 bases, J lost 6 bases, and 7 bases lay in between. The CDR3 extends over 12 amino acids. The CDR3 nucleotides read TGTGCCAGCAGTTTAAGCGTAAATGGCTACACCTTC. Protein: CASSLSVNGYTF.

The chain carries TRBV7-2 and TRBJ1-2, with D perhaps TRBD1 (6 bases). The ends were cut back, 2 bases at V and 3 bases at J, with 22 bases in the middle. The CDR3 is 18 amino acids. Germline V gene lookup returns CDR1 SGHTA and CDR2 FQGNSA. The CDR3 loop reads CASSLRPGLTGSDYGYTF. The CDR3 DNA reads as TGTGCCAGCAGCTTAAGGCCTGGGTTGACAGGCTCCGACTATGGCTACACCTTC.

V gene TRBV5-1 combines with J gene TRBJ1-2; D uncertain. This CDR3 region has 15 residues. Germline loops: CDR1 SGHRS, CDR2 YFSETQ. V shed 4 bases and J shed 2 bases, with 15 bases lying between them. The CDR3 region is CASSQDTNQNYGYTF. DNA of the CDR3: TGCGCCAGCAGCCAAGACACAAATCAAAACTATGGCTACACCTTC.

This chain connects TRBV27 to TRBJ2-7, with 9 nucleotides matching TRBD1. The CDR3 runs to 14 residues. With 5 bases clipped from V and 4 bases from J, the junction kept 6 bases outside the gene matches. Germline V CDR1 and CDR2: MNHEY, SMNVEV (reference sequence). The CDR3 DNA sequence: TGTGCCAGCAGTCCCGGGACAGGGCAGTACGAGCAGTACTTC. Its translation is CASSPGTGQYEQYF.

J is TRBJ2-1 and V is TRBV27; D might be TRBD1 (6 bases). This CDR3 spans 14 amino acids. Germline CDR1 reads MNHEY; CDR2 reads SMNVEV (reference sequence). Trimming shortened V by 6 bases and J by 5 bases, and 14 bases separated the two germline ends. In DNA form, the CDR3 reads TGTGCCAGCAGCAAGGGACAATCCCACAATGAGCAGTTCTTC. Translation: CASSKGQSHNEQFF.

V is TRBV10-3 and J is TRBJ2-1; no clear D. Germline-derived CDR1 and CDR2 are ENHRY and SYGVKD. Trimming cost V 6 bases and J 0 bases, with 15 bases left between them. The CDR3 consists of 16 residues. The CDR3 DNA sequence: TGTGCCATCAGGCAGGTCTCCGATAGCTCCTACAATGAGCAGTTCTTC. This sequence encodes CAIRQVSDSSYNEQFF.